Below, 25 T cell receptor beta chains from the same sample are listed, as sequenced in a study of shared clonotypes between healthy human individuals. Profiling relied on immunoSEQ multiplex PCR, and the TCRdb table lists in-frame clones only, not all of them. The data contain about 2.3 million clones, about nine tenths of them singletons. The sample comprised naive CD4+ T cells from PBMCs. Subset noted: CD45RA+ positively selected. All receptors come from a man younger than 30 in good health. Some clones in this sample may be carry-over from other donors' samples.

This chain connects TRBV28 to TRBJ1-2; 8 nucleotides match TRBD1. Germline V gene lookup returns CDR1 MDHEN and CDR2 SYDVKM. This CDR3 region has 15 residues. With 7 bases clipped from V and 0 bases from J, the junction kept 7 bases outside the gene matches. The DNA of the CDR3 is TGTGCCAGCATCCTGTCGGGACAGGCTAACTATGGCTACACCTTC. This sequence encodes CASILSGQANYGYTF.

The chain uses TRBV6-5 and TRBJ2-7; D may be TRBD2 (5 bases). The CDR3 runs to 15 residues. Germline V CDR1 and CDR2: MNHEY, SVGAGI. V lost 2 bases to trimming and J lost 1 base, with 12 bases between them. The CDR3 reads CASSYGSGKSYEQYF. The DNA of the CDR3 is TGTGCCAGCAGTTACGGATCGGGAAAATCCTACGAGCAGTACTTC.

This chain links TRBV11-2 with TRBJ1-3; D remains unclear. CDR1 and CDR2 from the germline V gene are SGHAT and FQNNGV. The CDR3 length is 16 residues. Trimming took off 2 bases at V and 6 bases at J, with 17 bases between the two ends. CDR3 amino acids: CASSLRGSSPINTIYF. DNA for the CDR3: TGTGCCAGCAGCTTACGAGGGTCATCACCCATAAACACCATATATTTT.

This clone occurred once. This sequence joins TRBV5-6 and TRBJ2-5; D perhaps matches TRBD1 (5 bases). There are 14 residues in the CDR3. The V end was cut by 5 bases, the J end by 0 bases, with 11 bases between. Germline loops: CDR1 SGHDT, CDR2 YYEEEE. The CDR3: CASRAAGYQETQYF. The CDR3 region has the DNA TGTGCCAGCAGAGCCGCAGGGTACCAAGAGACCCAGTACTTC.

V usage is TRBV21-1 and J usage is TRBJ1-4; whether TRBD1, the table's D call, matches the DNA was not checked. TRBV21-1 is an annotated pseudogene. This CDR3 has 16 amino acids. The CDR3 loop reads CASSKAGDSGYEKLFF. The CDR3 bases are TGTGCCAGCAGCAAAGCGGGGGACAGCGGATATGAAAAACTGTTTTTT.

The rearrangement links TRBV4-2 to TRBJ1-2, with unresolved D. The CDR3 has 13 residues. V lost 11 bases to trimming and J lost 4 bases, with 17 bases between them. Per germline, CDR1 LGHNA and CDR2 YNFKEQ. This CDR3 is CAARSDGPYGYTF. The CDR3 DNA reads TGTGCCGCGCGTTCGGACGGACCCTATGGCTACACCTTC.

The V call is TRBV27, the J call TRBJ2-7; D is possibly TRBD2 (6 bases). Trimming stripped 0 bases from V and 9 bases from J, with 18 bases between. The CDR3 consists of 15 residues. The germline CDR1 and CDR2 sequences are MNHEY and SMNVEV (reference sequence). CDR3 loop: CASSLSRDRYPRQYF. The CDR3 DNA sequence: TGTGCCAGCAGTTTATCGCGGGACCGTTATCCTAGGCAGTACTTC.

Worth noting for this clone: Other DNA sequences from this sample encode an identical CDR3 as well. This chain connects TRBV30 to TRBJ1-3; no firm D call. Deletions cut 3 bases from V and 1 base from J, with 4 bases between. Germline lookup yields CDR1 GTSNPN and CDR2 SVGIG (reference sequence). The CDR3 loop spans 12 amino acids. CDR3 coding DNA: TGTGCCTGGAGCAAGTCTGGAAACACCATATATTTT. Its translation: CAWSKSGNTIYF.

V is TRBV7-3 and J is TRBJ1-5, with 8 bases matching TRBD1. Per the germline V gene, CDR1 is SGHTA and CDR2 is FQGTGA. V shed 11 bases and J 3 bases; nucleotides not matched to a gene: 15. CDR3 length equals 16 residues. CDR3 region: CADRGRLPVNNQPQHF. The CDR3 DNA reads as TGTGCCGACAGGGGCAGGTTACCCGTTAACAATCAGCCCCAGCATTTT.

Details on this clone: Other DNA sequences in this specimen translate into the identical CDR3. The chain joins TRBV4-1 to TRBJ2-3; D gene unclear. The CDR3 runs to 12 residues. V was clipped by 3 bases and J by 3 bases, with 4 bases between them. The germline V gene has CDR1 MGHRA and CDR2 YSYEKL. CDR3 region: CASSHPTDTQYF. DNA of the CDR3: TGCGCCAGCAGCCACCCGACAGATACGCAGTATTTT.

The CDR3 bases are TGTGCCAGCTCCCCCAGCCAGGGGGCTGCAGGAAACACCATATATTTT. Translated, it gives CASSPSQGAAGNTIYF. This chain uses TRBV18 with TRBJ1-3, with 8 bases lining up with TRBD1. Germline V gene lookup returns CDR1 KGHSH and CDR2 LQKENI. This CDR3 is 16 amino acids long. V shed 6 bases, J shed 4 bases, and the junction held 11 bases outside the gene matches.

This chain connects TRBV11-2 to TRBJ2-7; D is possibly TRBD1 (6 bases). CDR3 length: 14 amino acids. Germline V lookup: CDR1 SGHAT, CDR2 FQNNGV. V lost 5 bases to trimming and J lost 0 bases, with 11 bases between them. DNA of the CDR3: TGTGCCAGCAGCGCACGGGACAACTCCTACGAGCAGTACTTC. Its translation: CASSARDNSYEQYF.

The chain is built from TRBV10-3 and TRBJ2-1; TRBD1 agrees at 7 bases. V was clipped by 6 bases and J by 5 bases; unmatched bases: 16. From germline, CDR1 is ENHRY and CDR2 SYGVKD. There are 17 residues in the CDR3. The CDR3 DNA reads TGTGCCATCAGGGGTCATGCCTCAGGGGGAAGAGACAATGAGCAGTTCTTC. It is translated as CAIRGHASGGRDNEQFF.

This clone showed up just once. This sequence joins TRBV4-2 and TRBJ2-3; TRBD2 might be the D (6 bases). V lost 1 base and J 5 bases, leaving 22 bases between the germline ends. There are 18 residues in the CDR3. Germline V lookup: CDR1 LGHNA, CDR2 YNFKEQ. The CDR3 region has the DNA TGTGCCAGCAGCCAAGGGGTGTTACTAGGGGAGGAAAAAGATACGCAGTATTTT. Residues: CASSQGVLLGEEKDTQYF.

This chain uses TRBV19 with TRBJ1-3; D remains unclear. Per the germline V gene, CDR1 is LNHDA and CDR2 is SQIVND (reference sequence). The V end was cut by 9 bases, the J end by 0 bases, with 9 bases between. The CDR3 has 13 residues. CDR3 sequence reads: CASVRGSGNTIYF. The CDR3 DNA sequence: TGTGCCAGCGTCCGGGGCTCTGGAAACACCATATATTTT.

This chain uses TRBV27 with TRBJ1-1; D perhaps matches TRBD1 (6 bases). V shed 5 bases and J shed 6 bases, with 25 bases lying between them. The CDR3 totals 17 residues. Germline V gene lookup returns CDR1 MNHEY and CDR2 SMNVEV (reference sequence). CDR3 region: CASSPSQGGGAIAEAFF. The CDR3 nucleotides read TGTGCCAGCAGTCCCTCCCAGGGAGGGGGGGCGATCGCTGAAGCTTTCTTT.

The chain recombines TRBV5-1 with TRBJ2-5, with 10 bases aligning to TRBD1. This CDR3 comprises 15 residues. After removal of 4 bases from V and 5 bases from J, the junction contained 8 bases not matched to a gene. Looked up from germline, CDR1 is SGHRS and CDR2 is YFSETQ. The CDR3 region has the DNA TGCGCCAGCAGCGTAGACAGGGGGCACGGGGAGACCCAGTACTTC. Translated: CASSVDRGHGETQYF.

The rearrangement links TRBV29-1 to TRBJ2-5; either TRBD1 or TRBD2 may supply D (5 bases each). The end of the DNA fits TRBJ2-7 better, so the J call may be wrong. The CDR3 is 12 amino acids. Germline values: CDR1 SQVTM, CDR2 ANQGSEA. This chain's CDR3 is CSVGESSYEQYF. DNA of the CDR3: TGCAGCGTGGGGGAGAGCTCCTACGAGCAGTACTTC.

This clone was recorded once. CDR3 protein: CASSQGRALERGTGELFF. The CDR3, as DNA: TGCGCCAGCAGCCAAGGCCGGGCCCTAGAACGGGGCACCGGGGAGCTGTTTTTT. The rearrangement uses TRBV4-1 and TRBJ2-2; the D gene is possibly TRBD2 (5 bases). The germline V gene has CDR1 MGHRA and CDR2 YSYEKL. This CDR3 spans 18 amino acids. The germline V and J ends were trimmed by 1 base and 4 bases, with 19 bases remaining between them.

Details on this clone: Other DNA sequences in the same sample also yield this CDR3. The rearrangement joins TRBV9 to TRBJ2-2; D gene ambiguous. The CDR3 runs 15 residues. V lost 2 bases, J lost 0 bases, and 8 bases lay in between. Germline values: CDR1 SGDLS, CDR2 YYNGEE. CDR3 sequence reads: CASSVDGTNTGELFF. The CDR3 DNA sequence: TGTGCCAGCAGCGTGGACGGTACGAACACCGGGGAGCTGTTTTTT.

The chain combines TRBV5-6 with TRBJ2-3; 10 nucleotides agree with TRBD2. The CDR3 length is 18 residues. The junction had 11 bases not matched to a gene; V was cut back by 4 bases and J by 0 bases. CDR1 and CDR2 (germline): SGHDT, YYEEEE. CDR3 bases: TGTGCCAGCAGCCTCAGGACTAGCGGACTCGGTAGCACAGATACGCAGTATTTT. Amino acids: CASSLRTSGLGSTDTQYF. Looking up the rest from reference TRBV5-6 and TRBJ2-3 gives the full variable domain: DAGVTQSPTHLIKTRGQQVTLRCSPKSGHDTVSWYQQALGQGPQFIFQYYEEEERQRGNFPDRFSGHQFPNYSSELNVNALLLGDSALYLCASSLRTSGLGSTDTQYFGPGTRLTVL.

The V and J genes are TRBV7-9 and TRBJ2-7; 10 nucleotides line up with TRBD2. In germline, CDR1 is SEHNR, CDR2 FQNEAQ (reference sequence). CDR3 length equals 15 residues. Germline trimming cut 3 bases from V and 4 bases from J; bases unmatched to any gene: 6. The CDR3 region is CASSFSASGSYEQYF. CDR3 in DNA: TGTGCCAGCAGCTTTTCGGCTAGCGGGAGTTACGAGCAGTACTTC. Variable domain in full (rest from reference TRBV7-9 and TRBJ2-7): DTGVSQNPRHKITKRGQNVTFRCDPISEHNRLYWYRQTLGQGPEFLTYFQNEAQLEKSRLLSDRFSAERPKGSFSTLEIQRTEQGDSAMYLCASSFSASGSYEQYFGPGTRLTVT.

This chain connects TRBV18 to TRBJ2-7; D tentatively fits TRBD1 or TRBD2 (5 bases each). CDR1 KGHSH and CDR2 LQKENI come from the germline V gene. The CDR3 is 15 residues long. The V and J ends lost 4 bases and 2 bases respectively, with 15 bases between them. Here the CDR3 DNA reads TGTGCCAGCTCACGGTTCCGGGACCAGGCCTACGAGCAGTACTTC. It specifies CASSRFRDQAYEQYF.

The count of this clone is one. This chain connects TRBV5-1 to TRBJ2-5, with TRBD1 matching over 7 bases. V shed 9 bases and J 3 bases; nucleotides not matched to a gene: 11. The CDR3 runs 14 residues. Looked up from germline, CDR1 is SGHRS and CDR2 is YFSETQ. CDR3 DNA sequence: TGCGCCACAAACAGGGGAATGCTCAAAGAGACCCAGTACTTC. This encodes CATNRGMLKETQYF.

J is TRBJ2-1 and V is TRBV7-3, with a possible D match to TRBD2 (6 bases). V was pared by 4 bases and J by 4 bases, with 14 bases between. Germline V gene sequence: CDR1 SGHTA, CDR2 FQGTGA. The CDR3 runs 15 residues. The CDR3: CASSSQRARYNEQFF. As DNA, the CDR3 is TGTGCCAGCAGCTCCCAGCGGGCTCGGTACAATGAGCAGTTCTTC.